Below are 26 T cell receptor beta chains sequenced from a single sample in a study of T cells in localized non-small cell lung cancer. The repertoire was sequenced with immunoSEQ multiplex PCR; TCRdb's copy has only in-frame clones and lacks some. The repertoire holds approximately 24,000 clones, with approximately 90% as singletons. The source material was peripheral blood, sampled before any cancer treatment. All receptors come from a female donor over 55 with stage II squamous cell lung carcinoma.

CDR3 protein: CASSLSQGNTIYF. The DNA for the CDR3 is TGTGCCAGCAGCTTATCCCAGGGAAACACCATATATTTT. J is TRBJ1-3 and V is TRBV11-2, with D uncertain. V lost 2 bases and J 4 bases, leaving 6 bases between the germline ends. This CDR3 is built from 13 residues. Germline CDR1 and CDR2: SGHAT and FQNNGV.

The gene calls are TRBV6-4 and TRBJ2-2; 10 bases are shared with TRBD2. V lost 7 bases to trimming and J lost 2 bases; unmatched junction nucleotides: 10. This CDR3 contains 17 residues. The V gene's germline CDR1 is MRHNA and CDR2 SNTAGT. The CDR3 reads CASTLSGRDDNTGELFF. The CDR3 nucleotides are TGTGCCAGCACATTGAGCGGGAGGGATGATAACACCGGGGAGCTGTTTTTT.

The CDR3 nucleotides read TGTGCCAGCGGGACACCGGGACAGGGGGCCTACGAGCAGTACTTC. Translating it yields CASGTPGQGAYEQYF. The genes are TRBV27 and TRBJ2-7, with TRBD1 matching 11 bases. After removal of 8 bases from V and 2 bases from J, the junction contained 8 bases not matched to a gene. CDR1 is MNHEY, CDR2 SMNVEV, per germline (reference sequence). CDR3 length: 15 amino acids.

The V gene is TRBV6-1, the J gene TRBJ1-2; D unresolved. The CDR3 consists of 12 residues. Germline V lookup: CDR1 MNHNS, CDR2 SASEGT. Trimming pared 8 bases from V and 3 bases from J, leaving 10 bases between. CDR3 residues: CASGPIYYGYTF. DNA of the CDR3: TGTGCCAGCGGACCGATTTACTATGGCTACACCTTC.

The CDR3 is CASRLGWRGTYEQYF. The CDR3 nucleotides read TGTGCAAGTCGCTTAGGATGGAGGGGGACCTACGAGCAGTACTTC. The genes are TRBV12-2 and TRBJ2-7. TRBV12-2 is designated a pseudogene. This CDR3 comprises 15 residues.

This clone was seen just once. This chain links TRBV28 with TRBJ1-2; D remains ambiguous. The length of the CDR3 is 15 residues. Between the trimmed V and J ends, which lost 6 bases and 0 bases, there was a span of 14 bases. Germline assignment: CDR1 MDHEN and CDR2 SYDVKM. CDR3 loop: CASREQPQTNYGYTF. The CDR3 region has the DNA TGTGCCAGCAGAGAACAGCCTCAAACTAACTATGGCTACACCTTC.

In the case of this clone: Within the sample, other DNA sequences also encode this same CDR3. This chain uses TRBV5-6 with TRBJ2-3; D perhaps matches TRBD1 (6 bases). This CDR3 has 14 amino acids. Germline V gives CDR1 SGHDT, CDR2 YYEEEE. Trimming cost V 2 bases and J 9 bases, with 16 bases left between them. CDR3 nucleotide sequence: TGTGCCAGCAGCTTCCTGGGGCAGGGGATGACGCAGTATTTT. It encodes CASSFLGQGMTQYF.

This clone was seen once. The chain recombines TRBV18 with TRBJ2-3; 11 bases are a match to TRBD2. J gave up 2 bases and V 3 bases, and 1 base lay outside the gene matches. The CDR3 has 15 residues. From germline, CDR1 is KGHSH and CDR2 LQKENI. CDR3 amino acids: CASSPGLAVTDTQYF. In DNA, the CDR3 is TGTGCCAGCTCACCGGGACTAGCGGTCACAGATACGCAGTATTTT.

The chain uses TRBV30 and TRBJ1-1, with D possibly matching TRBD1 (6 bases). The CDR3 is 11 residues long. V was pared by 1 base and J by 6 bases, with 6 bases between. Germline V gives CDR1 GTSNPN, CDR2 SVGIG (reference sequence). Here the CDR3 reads CAWSAGAEAFF. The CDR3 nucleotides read TGTGCCTGGAGTGCAGGGGCTGAAGCTTTCTTT.

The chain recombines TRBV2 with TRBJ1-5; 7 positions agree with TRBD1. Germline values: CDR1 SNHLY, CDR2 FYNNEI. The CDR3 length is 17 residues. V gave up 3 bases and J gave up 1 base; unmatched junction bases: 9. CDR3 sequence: CASSEGWQGGSNQPQHF. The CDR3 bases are TGTGCCAGCAGTGAGGGGTGGCAGGGGGGAAGCAATCAGCCCCAGCATTTT.

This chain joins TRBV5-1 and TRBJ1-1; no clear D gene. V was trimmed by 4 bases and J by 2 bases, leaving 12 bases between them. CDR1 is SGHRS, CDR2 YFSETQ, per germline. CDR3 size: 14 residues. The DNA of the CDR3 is TGCGCCAGCAGCGAACGGGCCCCAAACACTGAAGCTTTCTTT. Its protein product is CASSERAPNTEAFF.

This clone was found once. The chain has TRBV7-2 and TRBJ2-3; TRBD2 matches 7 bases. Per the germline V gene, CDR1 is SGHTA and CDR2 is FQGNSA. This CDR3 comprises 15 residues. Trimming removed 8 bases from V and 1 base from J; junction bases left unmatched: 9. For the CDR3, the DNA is TGTGCCAGCTCCCGGGGGGAGTTTGGCACAGATACGCAGTATTTT. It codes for CASSRGEFGTDTQYF.

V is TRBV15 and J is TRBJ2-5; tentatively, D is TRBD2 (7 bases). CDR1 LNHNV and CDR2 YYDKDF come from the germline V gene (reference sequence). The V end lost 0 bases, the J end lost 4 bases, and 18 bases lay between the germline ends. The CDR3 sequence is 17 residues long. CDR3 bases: TGTGCCACCAGCAGAGATTCGGGGGGCGGTTTAGGAGAGACCCAGTACTTC. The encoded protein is CATSRDSGGGLGETQYF.

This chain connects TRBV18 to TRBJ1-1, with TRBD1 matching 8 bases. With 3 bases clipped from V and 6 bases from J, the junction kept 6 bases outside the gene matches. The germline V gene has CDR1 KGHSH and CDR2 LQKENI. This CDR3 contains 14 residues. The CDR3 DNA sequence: TGTGCCAGCTCACCGACAGGGGAGAGGGCTGAAGCTTTCTTT. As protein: CASSPTGERAEAFF.

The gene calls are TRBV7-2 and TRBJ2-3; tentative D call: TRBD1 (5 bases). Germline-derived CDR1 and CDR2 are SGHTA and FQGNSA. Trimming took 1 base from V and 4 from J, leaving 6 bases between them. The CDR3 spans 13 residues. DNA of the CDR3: TGTGCCAGCAGCTTAGGGGGCGCAGATACGCAGTATTTT. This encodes CASSLGGADTQYF.

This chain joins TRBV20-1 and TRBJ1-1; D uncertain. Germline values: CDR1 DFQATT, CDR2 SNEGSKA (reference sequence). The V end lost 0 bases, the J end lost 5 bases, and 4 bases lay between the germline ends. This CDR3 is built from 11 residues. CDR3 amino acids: CSARDETEAFF. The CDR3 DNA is TGCAGTGCTAGAGATGAGACTGAAGCTTTCTTT.

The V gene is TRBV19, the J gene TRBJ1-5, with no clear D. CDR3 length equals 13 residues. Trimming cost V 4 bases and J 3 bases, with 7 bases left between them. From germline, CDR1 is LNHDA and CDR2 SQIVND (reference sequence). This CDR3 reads CASSTGNNQPQHF. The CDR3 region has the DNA TGTGCCAGTAGTACGGGTAACAATCAGCCCCAGCATTTT.

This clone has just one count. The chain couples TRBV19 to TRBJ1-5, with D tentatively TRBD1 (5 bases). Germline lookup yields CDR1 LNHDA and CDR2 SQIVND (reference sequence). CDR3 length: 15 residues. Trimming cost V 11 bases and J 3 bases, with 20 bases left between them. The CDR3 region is CASREGTINNQPQHF. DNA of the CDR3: TGTGCCTCCAGGGAGGGGACGATAAACAATCAGCCCCAGCATTTT.

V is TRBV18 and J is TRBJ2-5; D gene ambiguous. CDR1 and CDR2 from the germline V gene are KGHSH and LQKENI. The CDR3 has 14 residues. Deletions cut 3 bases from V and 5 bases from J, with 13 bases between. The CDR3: CASSPGVRRETQYF. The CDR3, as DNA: TGTGCCAGCTCACCCGGAGTCAGGCGGGAGACCCAGTACTTC.

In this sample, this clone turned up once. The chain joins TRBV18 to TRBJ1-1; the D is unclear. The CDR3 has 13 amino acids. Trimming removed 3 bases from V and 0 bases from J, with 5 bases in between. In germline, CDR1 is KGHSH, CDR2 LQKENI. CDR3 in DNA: TGTGCCAGCTCACCGGACCTGAACACTGAAGCTTTCTTT. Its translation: CASSPDLNTEAFF.

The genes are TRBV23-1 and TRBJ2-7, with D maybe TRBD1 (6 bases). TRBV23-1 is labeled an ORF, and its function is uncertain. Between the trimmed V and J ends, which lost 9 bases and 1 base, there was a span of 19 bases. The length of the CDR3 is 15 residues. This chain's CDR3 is CASTLLGQLSYEQYF. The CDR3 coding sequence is TGCGCCAGTACCCTCTTAGGACAGCTTTCCTACGAGCAGTACTTC.

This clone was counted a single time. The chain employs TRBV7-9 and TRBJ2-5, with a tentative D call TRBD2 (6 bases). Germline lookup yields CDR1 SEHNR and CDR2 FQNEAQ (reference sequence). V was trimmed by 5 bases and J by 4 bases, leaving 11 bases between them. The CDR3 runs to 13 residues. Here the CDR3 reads CASSTKAGETQYF. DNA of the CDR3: TGTGCCAGCAGCACCAAAGCGGGAGAGACCCAGTACTTC.

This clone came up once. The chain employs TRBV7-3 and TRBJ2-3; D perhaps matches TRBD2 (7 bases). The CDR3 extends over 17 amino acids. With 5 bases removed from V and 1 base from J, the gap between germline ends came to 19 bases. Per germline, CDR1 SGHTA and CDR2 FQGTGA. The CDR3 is CASSLSSGGKGTDTQYF. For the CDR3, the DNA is TGTGCCAGCAGCCTATCATCGGGGGGCAAAGGCACAGATACGCAGTATTTT.

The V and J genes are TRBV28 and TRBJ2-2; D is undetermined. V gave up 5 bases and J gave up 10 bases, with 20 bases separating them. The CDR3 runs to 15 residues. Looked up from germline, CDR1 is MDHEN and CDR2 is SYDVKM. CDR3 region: CASSLLTGHRQELFF. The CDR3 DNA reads TGTGCCAGCAGTCTGTTGACCGGGCACCGGCAGGAGCTGTTTTTT.

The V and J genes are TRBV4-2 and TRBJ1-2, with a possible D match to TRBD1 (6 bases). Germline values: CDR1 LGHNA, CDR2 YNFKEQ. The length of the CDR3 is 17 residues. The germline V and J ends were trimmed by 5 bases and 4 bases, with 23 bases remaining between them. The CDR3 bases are TGTGCCAGCAGCACAGGGATAGCCGGAGCGGATGGCTATGGCTACACCTTC. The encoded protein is CASSTGIAGADGYGYTF.

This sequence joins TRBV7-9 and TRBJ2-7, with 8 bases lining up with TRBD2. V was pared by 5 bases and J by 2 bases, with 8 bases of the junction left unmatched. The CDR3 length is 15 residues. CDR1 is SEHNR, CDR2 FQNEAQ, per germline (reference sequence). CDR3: CASSPGSGNAYEQYF. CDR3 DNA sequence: TGTGCCAGCAGCCCTGGTAGCGGGAACGCCTACGAGCAGTACTTC. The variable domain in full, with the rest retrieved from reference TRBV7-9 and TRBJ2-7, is DTGVSQNPRHKITKRGQNVTFRCDPISEHNRLYWYRQTLGQGPEFLTYFQNEAQLEKSRLLSDRFSAERPKGSFSTLEIQRTEQGDSAMYLCASSPGSGNAYEQYFGPGTRLTVT.